This T cell receptor (beta chain) stems from a study of shared clonotypes between healthy human individuals. Study-level background: Samples came from two female and three male donors aged 18 to 49.

In regard to this clone: What it binds is not known.

The method was immunoSEQ multiplex PCR; TCRdb's version includes in-frame clones alone and lacks a portion of them. The data show approximately 2.1 million clones, 90% to 95% seen once. Study-level points and caveats: Exclusively blood specimens were collected; tissue repertoires likely differ.

Per germline, CDR1 MNHNS and CDR2 SASEGT. Trimming took 5 bases from V and 4 from J, leaving 11 bases between them. CDR3 length: 13 amino acids. Sequences were obtained from naive CD4+ T cells from PBMCs. Subset in this sample: CD45RA+ positively selected. This receptor was obtained from a man younger than 30 in good health. Some clones in this sample may be carry-over from other donors' samples. The chain recombines TRBV6-1 with TRBJ1-2; no clear D gene. CDR3 nucleotides: TGTGCCAGCAGTACGGGAATCCTCTATGGCTACACCTTC. It codes for CASSTGILYGYTF.